The following is a T cell receptor (beta chain) sequence with its context. Its antigen has not been determined. A read error may be the cause here, since a much bigger clone is one base away. Libraries were constructed by 5' RACE. TCRdb shows the sequencer as NextSeq 500. Unique molecular identifiers were attached to individual cDNA molecules in the TCR library protocol so that sequencing error and PCR bias could be corrected. Sequencing covered both TCR alpha and beta chains, and within each sample the abundances of alpha and beta sequences were tightly co-correlated. Per the authors' processing: Decombinator V4 was used to perform V gene, J gene and CDR3 annotation of TCR sequences. TCRs were defined as expanded if a significant change between any two time points was detected under a Poisson model with p below 0.0001. TCR abundances were normalised to the total number of TCRs sequenced in each sample and reported as counts per million. MAIT TCRs were defined by TRAV1-2 paired with TRAJ12, TRAJ20 or TRAJ33, and iNKT TCRs by TRAV10 paired with TRAJ18. VDJdb, accessed 1 November 2021, was searched for CMV, EBV and SARS-CoV-2 annotated TCRs, with TCRs annotated for multiple antigens excluded. Through fastp at Q25 and MiXCR, TCRdb rebuilt clones from the public reads, retaining in-frame beta chains. CDR3 protein duplicates are merged, each entry listing the most common genes and DNA. The V and J calls reflect TCRdb's pipeline rather than the authors' work. The sample includes about 46,000 distinct CDR3 sequences, with roughly 5% observed a single time. In total, the top ten clones hold 5.4% of the sample.

The sample originates from a study of early T cells in non-severe SARS-CoV-2 infection (dated by TCRdb to the early 2020s). Regarding the complete study: Bulk RNA from unsorted whole blood was used for TCR sequencing, so alpha and beta chains could not be paired. On the study overall, not on this receptor specifically: VDJdb matching was skewed toward anti-spike CD8 responses and likely underestimated virus-specific expansions, missing private and CD4 specificities.

Based on the germline V gene, the CDR1 and CDR2 sequences are MNHEY and SVGEGT. The CDR3 spans 13 residues, from the cysteine through the phenylalanine. The read is trimmed to its CDR3 DNA, 39 bases read in frame from base 1. V and J lose 4 bases and 3 bases, and a span of 6 bases separates them. This was a case-control study nested in a cohort of healthcare workers in London, UK, who had nasopharyngeal swab PCR tests and blood samples taken every week. Healthcare workers were recruited between 23 and 31 March 2020, during the week of the UK lockdown, and were followed weekly for up to about 15 weeks.

The starting material was whole blood, obtained at baseline. The receptor was derived from an adult who was a healthcare worker with PCR-confirmed SARS-CoV-2 infection or an uninfected control (not recorded which). Recombination joined TRBV6-2 or TRBV6-3 with TRBJ2-2; the D gene is perhaps TRBD2, on 5 matching bases. The nucleotide sequence reads TGTGCCAGCAGTTCCGGGGACACCGGGGAGCTGTTTTTT. Its translation is CASSSGDTGELFF.